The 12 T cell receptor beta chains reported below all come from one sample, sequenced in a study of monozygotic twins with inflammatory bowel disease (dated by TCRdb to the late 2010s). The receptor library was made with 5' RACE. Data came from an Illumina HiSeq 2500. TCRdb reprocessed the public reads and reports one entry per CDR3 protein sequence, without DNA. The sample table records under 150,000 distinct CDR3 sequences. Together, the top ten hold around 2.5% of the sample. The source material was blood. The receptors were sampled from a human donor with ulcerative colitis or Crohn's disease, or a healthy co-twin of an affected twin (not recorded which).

The CDR3 sequence: CASSPPTGSTDEQYF. J is TRBJ2-7 and V is TRBV5-1; TCRdb outputs TRBD1, but without DNA this stays unchecked. In germline, CDR1 is SGHRS, CDR2 YFSETQ. The CDR3 is 15 amino acids. Looking up the rest from reference TRBV5-1 and TRBJ2-7 gives the full variable domain: KAGVTQTPRYLIKTRGQQVTLSCSPISGHRSVSWYQQTPGQGLQFLFEYFSETQRNKGNFPGRFSGRQFSNSRSEMNVSTLELGDSALYLCASSPPTGSTDEQYFGPGTRLTVT.

CDR3 protein: CASSLLAVSSYNEQFF. The chain links TRBV6-2 or TRBV6-3 to TRBJ2-1; TCRdb returns TRBD2, unconfirmable since there is no DNA. In germline, CDR1 is MNHEY, CDR2 SVGEGT. This CDR3 is built from 16 residues.

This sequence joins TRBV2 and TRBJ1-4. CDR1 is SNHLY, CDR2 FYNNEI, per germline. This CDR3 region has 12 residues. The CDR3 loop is CASSREGEKLFF.

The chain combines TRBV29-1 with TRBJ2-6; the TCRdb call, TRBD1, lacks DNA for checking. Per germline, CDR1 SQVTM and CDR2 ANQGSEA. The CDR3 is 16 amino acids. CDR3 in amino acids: CSVETGAPSGANVLTF.

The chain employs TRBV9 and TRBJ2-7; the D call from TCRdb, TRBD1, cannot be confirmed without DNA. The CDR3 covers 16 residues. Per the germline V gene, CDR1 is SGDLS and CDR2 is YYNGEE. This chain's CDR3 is CASSALPRDSRYEQYF.

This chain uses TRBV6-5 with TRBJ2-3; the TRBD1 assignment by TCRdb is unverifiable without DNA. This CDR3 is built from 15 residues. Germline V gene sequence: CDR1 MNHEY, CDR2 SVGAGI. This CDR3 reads CASSYSDRDADTQYF.

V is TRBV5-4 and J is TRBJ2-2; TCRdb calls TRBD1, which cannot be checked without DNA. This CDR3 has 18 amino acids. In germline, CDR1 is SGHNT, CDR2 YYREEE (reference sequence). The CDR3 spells CASSSQGVCRGDTGELFF.

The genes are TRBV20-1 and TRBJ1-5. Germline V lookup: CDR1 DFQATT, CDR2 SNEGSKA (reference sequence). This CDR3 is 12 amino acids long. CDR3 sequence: CSAGQSNQPQHF.

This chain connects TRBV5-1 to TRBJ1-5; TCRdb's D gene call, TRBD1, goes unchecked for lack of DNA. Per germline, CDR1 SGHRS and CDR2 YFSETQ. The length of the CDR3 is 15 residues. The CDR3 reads CASRPGTQPDQPQHF.

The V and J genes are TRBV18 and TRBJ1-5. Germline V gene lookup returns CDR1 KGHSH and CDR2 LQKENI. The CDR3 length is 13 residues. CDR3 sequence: CASSLQVNQPQHF.

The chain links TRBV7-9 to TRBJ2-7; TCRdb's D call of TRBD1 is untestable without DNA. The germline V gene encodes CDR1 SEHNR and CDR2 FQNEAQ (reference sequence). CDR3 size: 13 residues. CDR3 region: CASSPGQTYEQYF.

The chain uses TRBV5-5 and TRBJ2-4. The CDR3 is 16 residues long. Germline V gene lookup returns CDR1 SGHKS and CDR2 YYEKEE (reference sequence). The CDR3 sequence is CASSLTRELAKNIQYF.